This T cell receptor (beta chain) came from a study of blood T cell repertoires in COVID-19 (TCRdb year 2020). For the wider study: The collaborator samples originated in the United States, Italy and Spain and spanned the acute and convalescent phases of COVID-19. The material from the prospective study consisted of cDNA or gDNA derived from T cells, B-cell-depleted T cells, or PBMCs. A de-identified subject ID, COVID-19 status, age in years and sex were almost always included in the sample metadata. Deeply sampled blood TCRbeta repertoires from subjects exposed to, actively infected with, or recovered from COVID-19 were included in the dataset. The samples were drawn from the first 160 participants of the ongoing ImmuneRACE study and from some 1,300 subjects provided by 6 global collaborators. The repertoires were released in a freely available public database intended as a resource for research on the immune response to SARS-CoV-2. Where available, HLA class I and class II types were obtained from metadata supplied by the sample provider rather than from assay-based typing.

Points on this clone: Its cognate antigen has yet to be identified. No per-base quality is available; no much larger clone lies one base away.

Via the germline V gene, CDR1 is SGHDT and CDR2 YYEEEE. Deletion took 0 bases off V and 2 bases off J, with a span of 6 bases between the germline ends. The CDR3 sequence holds 14 residues, the cysteine and phenylalanine included. The kept DNA is CDR3 alone, 42 bases in frame from the first base. The immunoSEQ Assay, a bias-controlled multiplex PCR, was used to amplify TCRbeta CDR3 regions from genomic DNA. Concerning the study's data processing: Nucleated cell counts per sample were estimated from amplification of reference gene primers within the assay. Sequence reads were collapsed and filtered to measure the absolute abundance of every unique TCRbeta CDR3 rearrangement. For each sample, productive Simpson clonality was calculated as the square root of Simpson's diversity index across productive rearrangements. TCRdb took this table from immuneACCESS and kept in-frame rearrangements with V and J called. Such tables lack part of the clones; where checked against another copy, unresolved V genes explain under half of the gap, and the rest is unexplained. For V, J and clone size, that table is used; D and trimming come from the DNA. The sample table holds over 100,000 clones, of which 70% to 90% were seen once. Approximately 10% of the sample rests with the top ten.

Collaborating institutions collected whole blood in K2EDTA tubes following their own protocols. For TCRbeta analysis, collaborators shipped samples in one of three forms: frozen whole blood, isolated PBMCs, or DNA extracted from either of those sample types. The full study reports these points: How much clinical and demographic metadata was included differed by source and by participant, and the metadata was provided uncurated.

The specimen was peripheral blood. This receptor was taken from a man aged 45-65 years with acute or convalescent COVID-19. This chain is built from TRBV5-6 and TRBJ1-5, with no confidently assigned D gene. The CDR3 region reads CASSLGGGNQPQHF. At the DNA level, the sequence is TGTGCCAGCAGCTTGGGCGGAGGCAATCAGCCCCAGCATTTT.